This T cell receptor (beta chain) was found in a study of cytomegalovirus exposure and HLA in healthy donors. Study findings and constraints: Some public TCRs appeared in many individuals, while most sequences were rare.

The CDR3 is made up of 12 amino acids. Deletions cut 4 bases from V and 8 bases from J, with 11 bases between. CDR1 and CDR2 from the germline V gene are SGHDT and YYEEEE. Donors in the study were healthy people who gave bone marrow. Nominal health characterized the donors when sampled, though unrecorded immune exposures were likely. Turning to this clone: Its target is not known.

Researchers ran the PCR with 60 Vbeta and 13 Jbeta primers. The protocol was immunoSEQ multiplex PCR, while the TCRdb copy is restricted to in-frame clones and leaves out a portion. The data show about 140,000 clones, with approximately 83% seen just once and roughly 4% held by the top ten. Sequenced sample: PBMCs. The rearrangement links TRBV5-6 to TRBJ2-3; D might be TRBD1 (5 bases). This TCR came from a man aged 40-49 years in good health and CMV-seropositive. The CDR3 coding sequence is TGTGCCAGCAGCGCCCAAGGGGTTACGCAGTATTTT. Translated: CASSAQGVTQYF.